The 24 T cell receptor beta chains in this list originate from one sample, sequenced in a study of blood T cell repertoires in COVID-19 (dated by TCRdb to 2020 to 2022). The method behind the library was the immunoSEQ multiplex PCR assay. Sourced from immuneACCESS, this table was stored by TCRdb with only in-frame sequences that have V and J called. A share of the clones is absent; for the studies checked, an unresolved V gene accounts for under half, and the remainder has no known explanation. This sample lists approximately 230,000 clones; 87% were detected once. Under 4% of the sample is held by the ten biggest clonotypes. The sample comprised peripheral blood. These receptors came from a man aged 18-30 years with active or convalescent COVID-19.

Concerning this clone: At one end the junction does not follow the germline gene, possibly because of a read error. The chain uses TRBV28 and TRBJ2-7; possible D gene TRBD1, 5 bases. Germline V gene data show CDR1 as MDHEN and CDR2 as SYDVKM. This CDR3 is 12 amino acids long. The CDR3: CASSLSFRAQAF. The CDR3 bases are TGTGCCAGCAGTCTCTCCTTCCGGGCACAGGCCTTC.

The rearrangement uses TRBV7-3 and TRBJ1-1, with TRBD1 matching 8 bases. With V trimmed by 5 bases and J by 3 bases, 8 bases remained unmatched. Per germline, CDR1 SGHTA and CDR2 FQGTGA. The length of the CDR3 is 15 residues. CDR3 sequence reads: CASSLDRGADTEAFF. DNA for the CDR3: TGTGCCAGCAGCCTCGACAGGGGCGCTGACACTGAAGCTTTCTTT.

The sample holds one count of this clone. The chain has TRBV9 and TRBJ2-3; 8 nucleotides agree with TRBD1. The CDR3 is 14 residues long. Looked up from germline, CDR1 is SGDLS and CDR2 is YYNGEE. The J segment lost 4 bases and the V segment lost 1 base, leaving 2 bases of the junction unmatched. The CDR3 loop is CASSVQGAADTQYF. For the CDR3, the DNA is TGTGCCAGCAGCGTACAGGGGGCCGCAGATACGCAGTATTTT.

This clone is a singleton in its sample. The chain carries TRBV4-1 and TRBJ1-1; D not resolved. Germline values: CDR1 MGHRA, CDR2 YSYEKL. V was cut by 4 bases and J by 1 base, with 16 bases left in between. The CDR3 loop spans 16 amino acids. CDR3 nucleotides: TGCGCCAGCAGCCCGACCGTGGTACGGGGGAACACTGAAGCTTTCTTT. The encoded protein is CASSPTVVRGNTEAFF.

The V gene is TRBV19, the J gene TRBJ1-1; possible D gene TRBD1, 5 bases. Germline CDR1 reads LNHDA; CDR2 reads SQIVND (reference sequence). The CDR3 loop spans 14 amino acids. V was cut by 1 base and J by 6 bases, with 12 bases left in between. CDR3 sequence (DNA): TGTGCCAGTAGTATAGTCGGAGTCAGGGCTGAAGCTTTCTTT. Translating gives CASSIVGVRAEAFF.

V and J are TRBV9 and TRBJ2-1; the match to TRBD2 covers 7 bases. CDR3 length equals 15 residues. In germline, CDR1 is SGDLS, CDR2 YYNGEE. Trimming cost V 0 bases and J 3 bases; bases outside gene matches: 3. CDR3 amino acids: CASSVGPSGYNEQFF. CDR3 nucleotides: TGTGCCAGCAGCGTAGGCCCTAGCGGCTACAATGAGCAGTTCTTC.

The chain links TRBV5-1 to TRBJ2-7; D might be TRBD1 (6 bases). Per germline, CDR1 SGHRS and CDR2 YFSETQ. The CDR3 consists of 14 residues. V lost 0 bases, J lost 6 bases, and 13 bases lay in between. The CDR3 here is CASSLEWGLGEQYF. The CDR3, as DNA: TGCGCCAGCAGCTTGGAGTGGGGGCTGGGCGAGCAGTACTTC. Full variable domain (rest looked up from reference TRBV5-1 and TRBJ2-7): KAGVTQTPRYLIKTRGQQVTLSCSPISGHRSVSWYQQTPGQGLQFLFEYFSETQRNKGNFPGRFSGRQFSNSRSEMNVSTLELGDSALYLCASSLEWGLGEQYFGPGTRLTVT.

The gene calls are TRBV27 and TRBJ1-1; D is uncertain. The CDR3 is made up of 16 amino acids. The V end lost 5 bases, the J end lost 1 base, and 17 bases lay between the germline ends. Germline V gives CDR1 MNHEY, CDR2 SMNVEV (reference sequence). This CDR3 reads CASSPRGRSRNTEAFF. The CDR3 DNA sequence: TGTGCCAGCAGTCCCCGCGGGAGGTCCCGGAACACTGAAGCTTTCTTT.

The chain couples TRBV25-1 to TRBJ1-3, with a tentative D call TRBD1 (5 bases). V was shortened by 6 bases and J by 2 bases, with 17 bases between the two germline ends. CDR1 and CDR2 from the germline V gene are MGHDK and SYGVNS. The CDR3 sequence is 16 residues long. The CDR3 protein is CASSSAQGSPGNTIYF. The CDR3 DNA sequence: TGTGCCAGCAGCTCGGCCCAGGGCTCCCCTGGAAACACCATATATTTT.

The chain uses TRBV7-2 and TRBJ1-5; 10 nucleotides align to TRBD1. Germline CDR1 SGHTA, CDR2 FQGNSA. V was clipped by 5 bases and J by 2 bases; unmatched bases: 9. This CDR3 region has 17 residues. CDR3 in DNA: TGTGCCAGCAGCCTTAGCTCCGGGACAGGGGGCAATCAGCCCCAGCATTTT. This gives the protein CASSLSSGTGGNQPQHF.

This rearrangement joins TRBV11-3 to TRBJ2-5; no definite D call. The germline V and J ends were trimmed by 4 bases and 3 bases, with 3 bases remaining between them. This CDR3 contains 11 residues. Per the germline V gene, CDR1 is SGHNT and CDR2 is YENEEA. The CDR3 DNA follows: TGTGCCAGCAGCTCTAAAGAGACCCAGTACTTC. Protein product: CASSSKETQYF. Full variable domain (rest looked up from reference TRBV11-3 and TRBJ2-5): EAGVVQSPRYKIIEKKQPVAFWCNPISGHNTLYWYLQNLGQGPELLIRYENEEAVDDSQLPKDRFSAERLKGVDSTLKIQPAELGDSAVYLCASSSKETQYFGPGTRLLVL.

The chain is built from TRBV6-4 and TRBJ1-1; no definite D call. Trimming shortened V by 6 bases and J by 0 bases, and 8 bases separated the two germline ends. The CDR3 contains 13 residues. Germline assignment: CDR1 MRHNA and CDR2 SNTAGT. The CDR3 coding sequence is TGTGCCAGCAGCCAGGCCATGAACACTGAAGCTTTCTTT. Protein product: CASSQAMNTEAFF.

This chain joins TRBV28 and TRBJ2-7; 11 positions match TRBD1. Germline-derived CDR1 and CDR2 are MDHEN and SYDVKM. V trimming: 7 bases; J trimming: 1 base; junction bases outside the gene matches: 6. CDR3 length: 15 amino acids. Here the CDR3 DNA reads TGTGCCAGCACCGGGGGACAGGGGGTTTCCTACGAGCAGTACTTC. Protein product: CASTGGQGVSYEQYF.

The J gene is TRBJ2-1, the V gene TRBV2, with 9 bases aligning to TRBD2. The germline gives CDR1 SNHLY, CDR2 FYNNEI. V gave up 6 bases and J gave up 5 bases; unmatched junction bases: 8. The CDR3 spans 15 residues. CDR3 nucleotide sequence: TGTGCCAGCAGGACTAGCGGAACGTGGAACAATGAGCAGTTCTTC. It translates to CASRTSGTWNNEQFF.

The chain recombines TRBV11-3 with TRBJ2-1; TRBD2 matches 9 bases. The ends lost 4 bases at V and 7 bases at J; junction bases unmatched: 5. The CDR3 has 14 residues. Germline CDR1 SGHNT, CDR2 YENEEA. This CDR3 is CASSSAAGGNEQFF. Here the CDR3 DNA reads TGTGCCAGCAGCTCCGCGGCGGGAGGGAATGAGCAGTTCTTC. The full variable domain, with the rest looked up from reference TRBV11-3 and TRBJ2-1, is EAGVVQSPRYKIIEKKQPVAFWCNPISGHNTLYWYLQNLGQGPELLIRYENEEAVDDSQLPKDRFSAERLKGVDSTLKIQPAELGDSAVYLCASSSAAGGNEQFFGPGTRLTVL.

The gene calls are TRBV24-1 and TRBJ1-5, with D maybe TRBD1 (6 bases). V lost 2 bases and J lost 5, with 24 bases in between. The germline V gene encodes CDR1 KGHDR and CDR2 SFDVKD. The CDR3 runs 19 residues. CDR3 sequence: CATSDSSGDSFFGDQPQHF. Written as DNA, the CDR3 is TGTGCCACCAGTGATTCTTCAGGGGATTCTTTTTTTGGGGATCAGCCCCAGCATTTT.

The CDR3 protein is CASSLAAGELFF. The CDR3 DNA reads as TGTGCCAGCAGTCTAGCGGCCGGGGAGCTGTTTTTT. The chain employs TRBV6-6 and TRBJ2-2; the match to TRBD2 covers 7 bases. The CDR3 runs to 12 residues. The J segment lost 6 bases and the V segment lost 5 bases, leaving 0 bases of the junction unmatched. Germline CDR1 MNHNY, CDR2 SVGAGI (reference sequence).

This clone was recorded once. The chain combines TRBV27 with TRBJ2-5, with a possible D match to TRBD2 (5 bases). The CDR3 consists of 14 residues. Germline CDR1 MNHEY, CDR2 SMNVEV (reference sequence). Trimming took off 3 bases at V and 2 bases at J, with 10 bases between the two ends. CDR3 sequence: CASSLDSVQETQYF. In DNA, the CDR3 is TGTGCCAGCAGTTTGGATAGCGTACAAGAGACCCAGTACTTC.

CDR3 coding DNA: TGCAGTGCTAGTCTAGCGGGGACCTTACAAGAGACCCAGTACTTC. As protein: CSASLAGTLQETQYF. This rearrangement joins TRBV20-1 to TRBJ2-5, with 9 nucleotides matching TRBD2. Germline V gene lookup returns CDR1 DFQATT and CDR2 SNEGSKA (reference sequence). This CDR3 has 15 amino acids. The trim removed 3 bases at V and 2 bases at J, leaving 7 bases unmatched.

This chain uses TRBV28 with TRBJ2-5; 9 bases map to TRBD2. Unmatched junction bases numbered 2, after V lost 6 bases and J lost 0 bases. The germline CDR1 and CDR2 sequences are MDHEN and SYDVKM. This CDR3 contains 14 residues. CDR3: CASSLAGNQETQYF. CDR3 sequence (DNA): TGTGCCAGCAGCCTAGCGGGAAACCAAGAGACCCAGTACTTC.

This chain connects TRBV5-4 to TRBJ2-5; tentatively, D is TRBD2 (5 bases). The germline gives CDR1 SGHNT, CDR2 YYREEE (reference sequence). The CDR3 sequence is 14 residues long. The V gene lost 5 bases and the J gene lost 4 bases, with 15 bases spanning the gap. CDR3 sequence reads: CASSSTSAGETQYF. The CDR3 region has the DNA TGTGCCAGCAGTTCCACTAGTGCCGGAGAGACCCAGTACTTC.

This clone was seen just once. The chain recombines TRBV7-2 with TRBJ2-3; 11 bases line up with TRBD2. V lost 3 bases to trimming and J lost 4 bases; unmatched junction nucleotides: 6. Germline CDR1 and CDR2: SGHTA and FQGNSA. The CDR3 is 16 residues long. The CDR3 loop is CASSFLAGGIADTQYF. DNA of the CDR3: TGTGCCAGCAGCTTCCTAGCGGGGGGCATAGCAGATACGCAGTATTTT.

This chain links TRBV5-1 with TRBJ2-5, with D possibly TRBD2 on 7 matching bases. Per the germline V gene, CDR1 is SGHRS and CDR2 is YFSETQ. V lost 2 bases and J 7 bases, leaving 21 bases between the germline ends. This CDR3 comprises 16 residues. The CDR3 coding sequence is TGCGCCAGCAGCTTTGGAAGGGGGGGTGACGTGGCGACCCAGTACTTC. Protein sequence: CASSFGRGGDVATQYF.

The chain is built from TRBV6-2 or TRBV6-3 and TRBJ2-1, with a weak D call TRBD2 (5 bases). This CDR3 has 13 residues. From germline, CDR1 is MNHEY and CDR2 SVGEGT. V was pared by 5 bases and J by 6 bases, with 11 bases between. The DNA of the CDR3 is TGTGCCAGCAGTACCTCCAGCGGCAATGAGCAGTTCTTC. Protein sequence: CASSTSSGNEQFF.